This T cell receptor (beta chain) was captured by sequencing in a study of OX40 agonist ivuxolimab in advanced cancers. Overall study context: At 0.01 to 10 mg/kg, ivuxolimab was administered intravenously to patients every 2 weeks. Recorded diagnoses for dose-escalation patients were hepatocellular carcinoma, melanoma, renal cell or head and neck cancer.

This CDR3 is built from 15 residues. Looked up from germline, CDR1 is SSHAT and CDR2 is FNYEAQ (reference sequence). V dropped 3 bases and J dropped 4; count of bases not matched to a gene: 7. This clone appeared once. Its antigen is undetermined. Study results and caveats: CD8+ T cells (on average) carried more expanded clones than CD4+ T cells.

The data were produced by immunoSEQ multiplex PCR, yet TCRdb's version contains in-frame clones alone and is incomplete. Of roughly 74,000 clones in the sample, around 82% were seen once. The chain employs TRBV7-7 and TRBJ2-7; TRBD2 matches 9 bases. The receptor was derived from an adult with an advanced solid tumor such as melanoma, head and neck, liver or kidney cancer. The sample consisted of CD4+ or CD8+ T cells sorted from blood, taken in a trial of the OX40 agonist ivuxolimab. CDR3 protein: CASSLNSGGEYEQYF. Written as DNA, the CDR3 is TGTGCCAGCAGCTTGAATAGCGGGGGCGAGTACGAGCAGTACTTC.